These 10 T cell receptor beta chains came from one sample sequenced in a study of response to subunit inactivated influenza vaccine. TCRdb reprocessed the RT-PCR reads via MiXCR and lists one record per CDR3 protein. The sample includes about half a million distinct CDR3 sequences, 25% of them seen just once. Sequenced here: CD4+ T cells sorted from PBMCs, sampled around 5 days after vaccination. Receptors originate from a man over 45 who received an inactivated influenza vaccine.

This clonotype turned up a few times. The rearrangement links TRBV15 to TRBJ2-7; D may be TRBD1 (5 bases). CDR1 is LNHNV, CDR2 YYDKDF, per germline (reference sequence). Trimming took off 4 bases at V and 3 bases at J, with 7 bases between the two ends. The CDR3 is 12 amino acids. Here the CDR3 reads CATSMGLYEQYF. In DNA, the CDR3 is TGTGCCACCAGCATGGGGCTCTACGAGCAGTACTTC. Full variable domain (remainder filled in from reference TRBV15 and TRBJ2-7): DAMVIQNPRYQVTQFGKPVTLSCSQTLNHNVMYWYQQKSSQAPKLLFHYYDKDFNNEADTPDNFQSRRPNTSFCFLDIRSPGLGDTAMYLCATSMGLYEQYFGPGTRLTVT.

The V call is TRBV12-3 or TRBV12-4, the J call TRBJ2-7; 8 nucleotides agree with TRBD2. V trimming: 5 bases; J trimming: 1 base; junction bases outside the gene matches: 10. CDR3 length equals 16 residues. The CDR3 DNA reads as TGTGCCAGCAGTCCGACCCAGCGGGAGTGGTCCTACGAGCAGTACTTC. It is translated as CASSPTQREWSYEQYF.

The V gene is TRBV12-3 or TRBV12-4, the J gene TRBJ1-2, with a tentative D call TRBD1 (6 bases). The CDR3 contains 15 residues. Between the trimmed V and J ends, which lost 2 bases and 0 bases, there was a span of 10 bases. CDR3 sequence (DNA): TGTGCCAGCAGTTTATCGGGACAAACTAACTATGGCTACACCTTC. Protein sequence: CASSLSGQTNYGYTF.

This chain uses TRBV7-7 with TRBJ2-3; maybe TRBD2 (6 bases). CDR3 size: 15 residues. Germline-derived CDR1 and CDR2 are SSHAT and FNYEAQ (reference sequence). V was trimmed by 6 bases and J by 4 bases, leaving 17 bases between them. The CDR3 DNA is TGTGCCAGCAGTTTATTCGGCGGGACTGCAGATACGCAGTATTTT. Translating it yields CASSLFGGTADTQYF.

This clonotype was seen a handful of times. The genes are TRBV30 and TRBJ2-6; D is tentatively TRBD1 or TRBD2 (5 bases each). V was shortened by 1 base and J by 0 bases, with 10 bases between the two germline ends. Germline V gene lookup returns CDR1 GTSNPN and CDR2 SVGIG (reference sequence). The CDR3 contains 16 residues. CDR3 region: CAWSGDESSGANVLTF. CDR3 nucleotides: TGTGCCTGGAGTGGGGACGAGAGCTCTGGGGCCAACGTCCTGACTTTC.

V usage is TRBV15 and J usage is TRBJ1-2; D might be TRBD1 (5 bases). This CDR3 region has 13 residues. The V end lost 3 bases, the J end lost 6 bases, and 11 bases lay between the germline ends. Germline values: CDR1 LNHNV, CDR2 YYDKDF (reference sequence). The CDR3 is CATSRTVIDGYTF. Here the CDR3 DNA reads TGTGCCACCAGCAGGACAGTGATCGATGGCTACACCTTC.

V usage is TRBV7-2 and J usage is TRBJ2-7; TRBD1 matches 7 bases. Per germline, CDR1 SGHTA and CDR2 FQGNSA. The CDR3 is made up of 13 amino acids. The J segment lost 6 bases and the V segment lost 1 base, leaving 3 bases of the junction unmatched. CDR3 sequence: CASSLEAGGEQYF. CDR3 in DNA: TGTGCCAGCAGCTTAGAAGCAGGGGGCGAGCAGTACTTC. Full variable domain (missing parts from reference TRBV7-2 and TRBJ2-7): GAGVSQSPSNKVTEKGKDVELRCDPISGHTALYWYRQSLGQGLEFLIYFQGNSAPDKSGLPSDRFSAERTGGSVSTLTIQRTQQEDSAVYLCASSLEAGGEQYFGPGTRLTVT.

The chain uses TRBV29-1 and TRBJ2-3, with D uncertain. The germline gives CDR1 SQVTM, CDR2 ANQGSEA. V lost 3 bases to trimming and J lost 9 bases, with 10 bases between them. The CDR3 sequence is 11 residues long. As DNA, the CDR3 is TGCAGCGTTGATGGCTTGGAGACGCAGTATTTT. Translating gives CSVDGLETQYF.

There are many counts of this clonotype. The chain joins TRBV12-3 or TRBV12-4 to TRBJ2-1, with 11 bases identical to TRBD2. V gave up 4 bases and J gave up 5 bases; unmatched junction bases: 4. There are 15 residues in the CDR3. Written as DNA, the CDR3 is TGTGCCAGCAGTTCGCGACTAGCGGGGAACAATGAGCAGTTCTTC. This codes for CASSSRLAGNNEQFF.

This chain links TRBV6-2 or TRBV6-3 with TRBJ1-1; the D is unclear. The CDR3 runs to 14 residues. Germline CDR1 is MNHEY and CDR2 is SVGEGT. Trimming cost V 6 bases and J 1 base, with 12 bases left between them. As DNA, the CDR3 is TGTGCCAGCAGCCGCTTGGGCGGGAACACTGAAGCTTTCTTT. Residues: CASSRLGGNTEAFF.